The 32 T cell receptor beta chains reported below all come from one sample, sequenced in a study of cytomegalovirus exposure and HLA in healthy donors. Both 60 Vbeta primers and 13 Jbeta primers went into the PCR. Assay: immunoSEQ multiplex PCR; the TCRdb copy retains only in-frame clones and omits some. The profile shows 150,000 to 200,000 clones, around 77% of them singletons. Sequenced input: PBMCs. These receptor sequences come from a man between 60 and 70 years old in good health and CMV-seronegative.

This chain uses TRBV6-5 with TRBJ1-2, with 8 bases identical to TRBD1. Germline V gene lookup returns CDR1 MNHEY and CDR2 SVGAGI. The ends lost 6 bases at V and 6 bases at J; junction bases unmatched: 9. The CDR3 runs 14 residues. The CDR3 here is CASRNNQGADGYTF. The CDR3 nucleotides are TGTGCCAGCAGGAACAATCAGGGGGCGGATGGCTACACCTTC.

The chain combines TRBV6-6 with TRBJ2-3; 10 positions match TRBD1. J gave up 1 base and V 5 bases, and 3 bases lay outside the gene matches. Germline V gene sequence: CDR1 MNHNY, CDR2 SVGAGI (reference sequence). The CDR3 contains 15 residues. This CDR3 reads CASSRGTGGTDTQYF. Here the CDR3 DNA reads TGTGCCAGCAGTAGAGGGACAGGGGGCACAGATACGCAGTATTTT.

V is TRBV9 and J is TRBJ2-2, with 11 nucleotides matching TRBD1. Losses at the gene ends were 4 bases for V and 7 bases for J; bases not matched to a gene: 9. The CDR3 is 16 residues long. Germline CDR1 and CDR2: SGDLS and YYNGEE. Here the CDR3 DNA reads TGTGCCAGCAGCACACGGACAGGGGGCGCCGGCGGGGAGCTGTTTTTT. Translating it yields CASSTRTGGAGGELFF.

There are a few counts of this clone. This chain connects TRBV29-1 to TRBJ2-2; D perhaps matches TRBD2 (6 bases). Trimming stripped 7 bases from V and 0 bases from J, with 15 bases between. In germline, CDR1 is SQVTM, CDR2 ANQGSEA. The CDR3 contains 15 residues. As DNA, the CDR3 is TGCAGCGCTAGAACCGCGGGATCGAACACCGGGGAGCTGTTTTTT. It yields the protein CSARTAGSNTGELFF.

This chain connects TRBV10-2 to TRBJ1-1, with D tentatively TRBD1 (5 bases). Germline CDR1 WSHSY, CDR2 SAAADI. V was shortened by 3 bases and J by 0 bases, with 5 bases between the two germline ends. The CDR3 has 13 amino acids. DNA of the CDR3: TGCGCCAGCAGTGACAGGGTGAACACTGAAGCTTTCTTT. Amino acids: CASSDRVNTEAFF.

This chain connects TRBV28 to TRBJ1-2; weak D call: TRBD1 (6 bases). Per the germline V gene, CDR1 is MDHEN and CDR2 is SYDVKM. This CDR3 is built from 15 residues. V lost 3 bases and J lost 4, with 15 bases in between. DNA of the CDR3: TGTGCCAGCAGTTTCCCGGACAGAGCCGCCTATGGCTACACCTTC. Translated: CASSFPDRAAYGYTF.

J is TRBJ1-4 and V is TRBV5-8; 7 bases map to TRBD1. The V gene end was trimmed by 4 bases and the J gene end by 0 bases; junction bases not matched to a gene: 12. This CDR3 contains 18 residues. In germline, CDR1 is SGHTS, CDR2 YDEGEE. DNA for the CDR3: TGTGCCAGCAGCGGGAACAGGGGAGAGGGGGCAACTAATGAAAAACTGTTTTTT. Protein sequence: CASSGNRGEGATNEKLFF.

This sequence joins TRBV14 and TRBJ1-2, with 12 bases lining up with TRBD1. Germline-derived CDR1 and CDR2 are SGHDN and FVKESK. The CDR3 loop spans 15 amino acids. V was clipped by 4 bases and J by 8 bases; unmatched bases: 8. The chain's CDR3 is CASSLIAGTGGGYTF. CDR3 in DNA: TGTGCCAGCAGCCTCATCGCCGGGACAGGGGGCGGCTACACCTTC.

This clone has a single count. The chain joins TRBV21-1 to TRBJ2-3; TRBD2 is the table's D call and was not checked against the DNA. TRBV21-1 counts as a pseudogene. The CDR3 has 17 residues. The CDR3 protein is CASSKVGLAGNSDTQYF. DNA for the CDR3: TGTGCCAGCAGCAAAGTCGGACTAGCGGGGAATTCAGATACGCAGTATTTT.

This chain uses TRBV6-1 with TRBJ1-1, with 8 positions matching TRBD1. After removal of 6 bases from V and 6 bases from J, the junction contained 12 bases not matched to a gene. The germline V gene has CDR1 MNHNS and CDR2 SASEGT. The CDR3 runs to 15 residues. The CDR3 here is CASRFPPTGVAEAFF. CDR3 coding DNA: TGTGCCAGCAGGTTTCCACCGACAGGGGTCGCTGAAGCTTTCTTT.

The rearrangement uses TRBV25-1 and TRBJ1-2; D call uncertain. The CDR3 runs 13 residues. Germline CDR1 reads MGHDK; CDR2 reads SYGVNS. V lost 3 bases to trimming and J lost 4 bases, with 9 bases between them. The CDR3 DNA follows: TGTGCCAGCAGTGATGGAGGATCCTATGGCTACACCTTC. It is translated as CASSDGGSYGYTF.

In regard to this clone: At one end the junction does not follow the germline gene, possibly because of a read error. The chain couples TRBV5-1 to TRBJ1-6; perhaps TRBD1 as D (5 bases). Germline CDR1 is SGHRS and CDR2 is YFSETQ. The CDR3 length is 17 residues. The CDR3 DNA follows: TGCGCCAGCAGCTTGGAAACAGGCGATACTTATAATTCACCCCTCAACTTT. Translation: CASSLETGDTYNSPLNF.

This chain connects TRBV19 to TRBJ2-2, with 10 bases that match TRBD2. Germline CDR1 is LNHDA and CDR2 is SQIVND (reference sequence). V was clipped by 6 bases and J by 6 bases; unmatched bases: 19. CDR3 length equals 19 residues. The CDR3 spells CASSRSPLAGARAAGELFF. The CDR3 DNA reads TGTGCCAGTAGCCGATCCCCCCTAGCGGGAGCACGAGCGGCCGGGGAGCTGTTTTTT.

The chain has TRBV29-1 and TRBJ2-2, with TRBD1 as a possible D gene (5 bases). Trimming stripped 7 bases from V and 5 bases from J, with 14 bases between. Germline V gene data show CDR1 as SQVTM and CDR2 as ANQGSEA. The CDR3 length is 13 residues. CDR3 region: CSADTGYTGELFF. The CDR3 nucleotides read TGCAGCGCGGACACGGGTTATACCGGGGAGCTGTTTTTT.

This clone was observed a single time. This sequence joins TRBV6-5 and TRBJ1-2, with TRBD1 matching 9 bases. CDR3 size: 13 residues. CDR1 is MNHEY and CDR2 is SVGAGI in the germline V gene. With V trimmed by 9 bases and J by 7 bases, 9 bases remained unmatched. Here the CDR3 DNA reads TGTGCCAGTGGACCGGGACAGGGCTCTGGCTACACCTTC. Translating gives CASGPGQGSGYTF.

The chain carries TRBV19 and TRBJ1-5, with D tentatively TRBD1 (6 bases). V was shortened by 2 bases and J by 2 bases, with 10 bases between the two germline ends. This CDR3 comprises 15 residues. Germline CDR1 and CDR2: LNHDA and SQIVND (reference sequence). CDR3 protein: CASSISRTGNQPQHF. In DNA form, the CDR3 reads TGTGCCAGTAGTATATCCCGGACAGGCAATCAGCCCCAGCATTTT. The variable domain in full, completed from reference TRBV19 and TRBJ1-5, reads DGGITQSPKYLFRKEGQNVTLSCEQNLNHDAMYWYRQDPGQGLRLIYYSQIVNDFQKGDIAEGYSVSREKKESFPLTVTSAQKNPTAFYLCASSISRTGNQPQHFGDGTRLSIL.

The V gene is TRBV6-5, the J gene TRBJ2-2, with D possibly TRBD2 on 5 matching bases. Trimming took off 5 bases at V and 6 bases at J, with 10 bases between the two ends. This CDR3 is 13 amino acids long. Per germline, CDR1 MNHEY and CDR2 SVGAGI. This CDR3 is CASSNTRAGELFF. The CDR3 region has the DNA TGTGCCAGCAGTAACACTAGGGCCGGGGAGCTGTTTTTT.

The chain is built from TRBV6-6 and TRBJ1-1; 9 bases line up with TRBD1. CDR3 length: 14 residues. J gave up 5 bases and V 8 bases, and 9 bases lay outside the gene matches. Germline CDR1 is MNHNY and CDR2 is SVGAGI (reference sequence). The CDR3 protein is CASLDRGRRTEAFF. CDR3 bases: TGTGCCAGCCTAGACAGGGGGAGGAGAACTGAAGCTTTCTTT.

V gene TRBV30 combines with J gene TRBJ2-7; 9 bases line up with TRBD2. Per the germline V gene, CDR1 is GTSNPN and CDR2 is SVGIG (reference sequence). V was pared by 4 bases and J by 5 bases, with 6 bases of the junction left unmatched. The CDR3 has 13 residues. For the CDR3, the DNA is TGTGCCTGGAATACAGCGGGAGGCCACGAGCAGTACTTC. It yields the protein CAWNTAGGHEQYF.

The genes are TRBV6-5 and TRBJ2-2, with D unclear. The germline V gene encodes CDR1 MNHEY and CDR2 SVGAGI. The V gene lost 5 bases and the J gene lost 5 bases, with 9 bases spanning the gap. The CDR3 loop spans 13 amino acids. CDR3 nucleotides: TGTGCCAGCAGTATCGGTCATACCGGGGAGCTGTTTTTT. It codes for CASSIGHTGELFF.

The chain has TRBV6-1 and TRBJ1-6, with a weak D call TRBD1 (6 bases). V gave up 5 bases and J gave up 10 bases, with 18 bases separating them. This CDR3 has 15 residues. Looked up from germline, CDR1 is MNHNS and CDR2 is SASEGT. The chain's CDR3 is CASSLKTGPRSPLHF. The CDR3 region has the DNA TGTGCCAGCAGTCTAAAGACAGGCCCCCGCTCACCCCTCCACTTT.

The rearrangement links TRBV7-9 to TRBJ2-5; tentative D call: TRBD1 (5 bases). Germline-derived CDR1 and CDR2 are SEHNR and FQNEAQ (reference sequence). The CDR3 loop spans 16 amino acids. With 1 base removed from V and 5 bases from J, the gap between germline ends came to 17 bases. This CDR3 is CASSLVSTARPETQYF. The DNA of the CDR3 is TGTGCCAGCAGCTTAGTATCGACAGCTCGCCCGGAGACCCAGTACTTC.

The chain uses TRBV28 and TRBJ2-1; 11 bases align to TRBD1. The ends lost 6 bases at V and 10 bases at J; junction bases unmatched: 8. CDR1 MDHEN and CDR2 SYDVKM come from the germline V gene. The CDR3 runs to 14 residues. The CDR3 DNA sequence: TGTGCCAGCAGACGGACAGGGGGCGTTGAGGAGCAGTTCTTC. Translation gives CASRRTGGVEEQFF.

This chain links TRBV5-1 with TRBJ2-7; D gene unclear. Germline loops: CDR1 SGHRS, CDR2 YFSETQ. Trimming removed 4 bases at V and 4 bases at J, with 15 bases between. The CDR3 is 14 residues long. The CDR3 region has the DNA TGCGCCAGCAGCCCCGCCGCAGATTTTTACGAGCAGTACTTC. It translates to CASSPAADFYEQYF.

The chain recombines TRBV5-1 with TRBJ2-5; 11 positions match TRBD2. Germline CDR1 reads SGHRS; CDR2 reads YFSETQ. V lost 4 bases and J lost 2; bases outside the gene matches: 4. CDR3 length equals 15 residues. The CDR3 here is CASSGTSGPQETQYF. The CDR3 DNA sequence: TGCGCCAGCAGCGGGACTAGCGGACCGCAAGAGACCCAGTACTTC.

This clone has just a few counts. The chain carries TRBV7-9 and TRBJ1-3, with 8 nucleotides matching TRBD1. The ends lost 5 bases at V and 0 bases at J; junction bases unmatched: 12. Germline V CDR1 and CDR2: SEHNR, FQNEAQ (reference sequence). This CDR3 has 18 amino acids. The CDR3 nucleotides are TGTGCCAGCAGCCTGACTCCGGGACAGGCTGGCTCTGGAAACACCATATATTTT. As protein: CASSLTPGQAGSGNTIYF.

This chain uses TRBV30 with TRBJ2-5, with D perhaps matching TRBD1 (5 bases). Germline V gives CDR1 GTSNPN, CDR2 SVGIG (reference sequence). CDR3 size: 14 residues. Trimming pared 2 bases from V and 1 base from J, leaving 11 bases between. In DNA, the CDR3 is TGTGCCTGGAGTAGGGGTTCGGGCCAAGAGACCCAGTACTTC. Translation gives CAWSRGSGQETQYF.

The chain joins TRBV19 to TRBJ1-1; 11 positions match TRBD1. V shed 3 bases, J shed 6 bases, and the junction held 9 bases outside the gene matches. CDR1 is LNHDA and CDR2 is SQIVND in the germline V gene (reference sequence). This CDR3 has 16 amino acids. The CDR3 region has the DNA TGTGCCAGTAGTATCGGACAGGGGGCAGCCTCTTCTGAAGCTTTCTTT. Protein product: CASSIGQGAASSEAFF.

The chain links TRBV5-6 to TRBJ1-5; 7 bases map to TRBD1. Germline CDR1 SGHDT, CDR2 YYEEEE. The CDR3 is 16 amino acids. V shed 2 bases and J 0 bases; nucleotides not matched to a gene: 5. The CDR3 is CASSLRQGNSNQPQHF. CDR3 DNA: TGTGCCAGCAGCTTACGACAGGGAAATAGCAATCAGCCCCAGCATTTT.

This sequence joins TRBV4-1 and TRBJ1-6, with D unclear. V lost 2 bases and J lost 3, with 14 bases in between. Germline CDR1 is MGHRA and CDR2 is YSYEKL. This CDR3 comprises 17 residues. The CDR3 coding sequence is TGCGCCAGCAGCCAAACTTCGAGGGTAGGCTATAATTCACCCCTCCACTTT. Encoded protein: CASSQTSRVGYNSPLHF.

The sample holds a few counts of this clone. The V and J genes are TRBV30 and TRBJ2-1; 9 positions match TRBD2. Trimming removed 3 bases from V and 2 bases from J; junction bases left unmatched: 14. Germline CDR1 is GTSNPN and CDR2 is SVGIG (reference sequence). This CDR3 has 18 residues. The CDR3 reads CAWSLESPGGRAYNEQFF. The CDR3 DNA is TGTGCCTGGAGCCTGGAATCCCCAGGCGGGAGGGCCTACAATGAGCAGTTCTTC.

V and J are TRBV27 and TRBJ2-7; 7 nucleotides agree with TRBD1. The CDR3 consists of 14 residues. The germline gives CDR1 MNHEY, CDR2 SMNVEV (reference sequence). The J segment lost 3 bases and the V segment lost 4 bases, leaving 6 bases of the junction unmatched. The CDR3 DNA sequence: TGTGCCAGCAGTTCTGGACAGGCGTTCTACGAGCAGTACTTC. Residues: CASSSGQAFYEQYF.